These T cell receptor beta chains were read from a single sample in a study of cytomegalovirus exposure and HLA in healthy donors. The assay was immunoSEQ multiplex PCR, and TCRdb's table has in-frame clones only and misses some. The data contain 95,000 to 100,000 clones, 65% to 85% of them seen just once; the ten biggest clones take up approximately 2%. Sequencing input: PBMCs. The receptor set was obtained from a woman between 35 and 50 years old in good health and CMV-seronegative. Both conserved end residues are part of each CDR3. D genes are given only for firm matches. The listing skips clone size in some rows; elsewhere it reads once, few, many or a size class.

>TRBV6-4|TRBJ2-1|-|TRBD2
CASSEVAGGYNEQFF
TGTGCCAGCAGTGAGGTAGCGGGCGGATACAATGAGCAGTTCTTC
>TRBV5-1|TRBJ2-7|-|-
CASSSLVQGSSYEQYF
TGCGCCAGCAGCTCGTTGGTACAGGGTAGCTCCTACGAGCAGTACTTC
>TRBV27|TRBJ2-7|-|TRBD2
CASIYTSGASGGCEQYF
TGTGCCAGCATCTACACCAGTGGGGCTAGCGGGGGGTGCGAGCAGTACTTC
>TRBV19|TRBJ2-3|-|TRBD2
CASRDRGDGGDTQYF
TGTGCCAGTAGGGATCGGGGGGACGGGGGAGATACGCAGTATTTT
>TRBV6-1|TRBJ2-1|-|-
CASSEASRNEQFF
TGTGCCAGCAGTGAAGCTTCCAGGAATGAGCAGTTCTTC
>TRBV30|TRBJ1-4|once|-
CAWIRNEKLFF
TGTGCCTGGATCAGAAATGAAAAACTGTTTTTT
>TRBV7-3|TRBJ2-3|-|TRBD1
CASSLTGISDTQYF
TGTGCCAGCAGCTTGACAGGGATCTCAGATACGCAGTATTTT
>TRBV6-6|TRBJ2-7|-|-
CASRSADLELYEQYF
TGTGCCAGCAGGAGCGCCGACCTCGAGCTGTACGAGCAGTACTTC
>TRBV10-2|TRBJ2-1|-|-
CASSQSGGGAEQFF
TGCGCCAGCAGTCAGTCCGGAGGGGGGGCGGAACAGTTCTTC
>TRBV29-1|TRBJ1-5|few|TRBD1
CSVWDRGAQHF
TGCAGCGTTTGGGACAGGGGTGCACAGCATTTT
>TRBV11-2|TRBJ2-5|few|TRBD2
CASSTPGGRGEETQYF
TGTGCCAGCAGTACCCCGGGGGGTCGGGGGGAAGAGACCCAGTACTTC
>TRBV6-6|TRBJ1-4|-|-
CASLASNEKLFF
TGTGCCAGCTTAGCGTCTAATGAAAAACTGTTTTTT
>TRBV7-2|TRBJ1-4|-|-
CASSLTGGEKLFF
TGTGCCAGCAGCTTGACAGGAGGTGAAAAACTGTTTTTT
>TRBV9|TRBJ1-4|-|TRBD1
CASSVWTGGEKLFF
TGTGCCAGCAGCGTATGGACAGGGGGTGAAAAACTGTTTTTT
>TRBV7-9|TRBJ1-5|-|-
CASSDGQTNQPQHF
TGTGCCAGCAGCGACGGACAGACTAATCAGCCCCAGCATTTT
>TRBV15|TRBJ1-5|-|-
CATSRGRTRSNQPQHF
TGTGCCACCAGCAGAGGCCGGACACGGAGCAATCAGCCCCAGCATTTT
>TRBV7-9|TRBJ2-5|few|TRBD2
CASSNGLAGGSGGAETQYF
TGTGCCAGCAGCAACGGACTAGCGGGAGGGTCAGGTGGGGCGGAGACCCAGTACTTC
>TRBV6-6|TRBJ1-2|-|-
CASSSLASYGYTF
TGTGCCAGCAGTTCCCTGGCTAGCTATGGCTACACCTTC
>TRBV11-3|TRBJ2-7|once|TRBD1
CASSFSDRRGEQYF
TGTGCCAGCAGCTTTTCGGACAGGCGAGGCGAGCAGTACTTC
>TRBV7-9|TRBJ2-3|-|-
CASSFPQPHSTDTQYF
TGTGCCAGCAGCTTTCCCCAACCACACAGCACAGATACGCAGTATTTT
>TRBV6-5|TRBJ2-5|-|TRBD1
CASSLRQGAIQETQYF
TGTGCCAGCAGTTTGAGACAGGGGGCGATCCAAGAGACCCAGTACTTC
>TRBV9|TRBJ2-7|-|TRBD2
CASSVATGRSGGTYEQYF
TGTGCCAGCAGCGTAGCTACAGGGAGGAGCGGGGGAACCTACGAGCAGTACTTC
>TRBV14|TRBJ2-5|-|-
CASSQWRETQYF
TGTGCCAGCAGCCAGTGGCGGGAGACCCAGTACTTC
>TRBV5-6|TRBJ1-2|once|-
CASSLPQGSGYTF
TGTGCCAGCAGCCTACCACAGGGCTCTGGCTACACCTTC
>TRBV28|TRBJ2-1|-|-
CASIHRNYHSYNEQFF
TGTGCCAGCATTCACAGGAACTACCACTCCTACAATGAGCAGTTCTTC
>TRBV7-6|TRBJ2-2|-|TRBD2
CASSLVSGSNTGELFF
TGTGCCAGCAGCTTAGTTAGCGGGAGCAACACCGGGGAGCTGTTTTTT
>TRBV7-2|TRBJ2-5|-|-
CASSLAGVQETQYF
TGTGCCAGCAGCTTAGCCGGGGTTCAAGAGACCCAGTACTTC
>TRBV6-1|TRBJ2-1|-|TRBD1
CASRKGQGEYNEQFF
TGTGCCAGCAGGAAGGGACAGGGGGAGTACAATGAGCAGTTCTTC
>TRBV5-1|TRBJ2-3|once|TRBD1
CASSLGDRRTDTQYF
TGCGCCAGCAGCTTGGGGGACAGGAGGACAGATACGCAGTATTTT
>TRBV19|TRBJ2-5|-|TRBD1
CASSDGTGGFVETQYF
TGTGCCAGTAGTGACGGGACAGGGGGCTTCGTGGAGACCCAGTACTTC
>TRBV5-8|TRBJ2-1|-|-
CASSPRRNEQFF
TGTGCCAGCAGCCCGAGGAGGAATGAGCAGTTCTTC
>TRBV4-3|TRBJ1-3|-|-
CASSQDRAGGNTIYF
TGCGCCAGCAGCCAAGACAGGGCGGGGGGAAACACCATATATTTT
>TRBV5-1|TRBJ2-1|-|TRBD1
CASSLGQGTYNEQFF
TGCGCCAGCAGCTTAGGACAGGGCACCTACAATGAGCAGTTCTTC
>TRBV7-8|TRBJ2-7|-|TRBD1
CASSPPAGGQSSYEQYF
TGTGCCAGCAGCCCCCCCGCAGGGGGCCAAAGCTCCTACGAGCAGTACTTC
>TRBV6-6|TRBJ1-1|-|TRBD1
CASSTRTGADTEAFF
TGTGCCAGCAGTACACGGACAGGGGCAGACACTGAAGCTTTCTTT
>TRBV30|TRBJ1-6|once|-
CAWKAGDNSPLHF
TGTGCCTGGAAGGCAGGGGATAATTCACCCCTCCACTTT
>TRBV7-6|TRBJ2-7|-|TRBD2
CASSPRTSGMGRYEQYF
TGTGCCAGCAGCCCACGGACTAGCGGGATGGGCAGGTACGAGCAGTACTTC
>TRBV7-3|TRBJ2-2|-|-
CASSGASASGELFF
TGTGCCAGCAGCGGTGCTAGCGCCTCCGGGGAGCTGTTTTTT
>TRBV7-9|TRBJ2-7|-|-
CASSYGIYEQYF
TGTGCCAGCAGCTACGGGATTTACGAGCAGTACTTC
>TRBV5-1|TRBJ2-7|-|TRBD1
CASTLHLTDRGNEQYF
TGCGCCAGCACCCTACATCTCACCGACAGGGGCAACGAGCAGTACTTC
>TRBV30|TRBJ2-1|-|-
CACERSSYNEQFF
TGTGCCTGTGAGCGGAGCTCCTACAATGAGCAGTTCTTC
>TRBV30|TRBJ2-1|once|-
CAWSFGEARQFF
TGTGCCTGGAGTTTCGGAGAAGCGAGGCAGTTCTTC
>TRBV27|TRBJ2-7|-|TRBD1
CASSPSTGAYEQYF
TGTGCCAGCAGTCCCTCGACAGGGGCCTACGAGCAGTACTTC
>TRBV7-3|TRBJ1-3|-|-
CASSLKPWGAKGNTIYF
TGTGCCAGCAGTCTAAAACCGTGGGGAGCTAAAGGAAACACCATATATTTT
>TRBV5-1|TRBJ2-7|-|-
CASSSRGQTYEQYF
TGCGCCAGCAGCTCCCGGGGTCAAACCTACGAGCAGTACTTC
>TRBV19|TRBJ2-2|-|-
CASSIIEGLGGELFF
TGTGCCAGTAGTATTATAGAGGGACTTGGCGGGGAGCTGTTTTTT
>TRBV5-1|TRBJ1-6|-|-
CASSFGENSPLHF
TGCGCCAGCAGCTTTGGGGAGAATTCACCCCTCCACTTT
>TRBV7-3|TRBJ1-1|-|-
CASSLYRDKGSEAFF
TGTGCCAGCAGCTTATATAGGGACAAGGGGTCCGAAGCTTTCTTT
>TRBV11-2|TRBJ1-1|-|-
CASSSLGGPEAFF
TGTGCCAGCAGCAGTTTAGGGGGTCCTGAAGCTTTCTTT
>TRBV27|TRBJ1-6|-|TRBD1
CASSLRGQGGNSPLHF
TGTGCCAGCAGTTTAAGGGGGCAGGGTGGAAATTCACCCCTCCACTTT
>TRBV29-1|TRBJ2-3|-|TRBD1
CSVEPGRGQDTQYF
TGCAGCGTGGAGCCAGGCAGGGGGCAAGATACGCAGTATTTT
>TRBV7-3|TRBJ1-6|-|TRBD1
CASSQIPPGQGGSPLHF
TGTGCCAGCAGCCAAATCCCCCCGGGACAGGGCGGTTCACCCCTCCACTTT
>TRBV5-1|TRBJ1-2|-|-
CASSSTTENYGYTF
TGCGCCAGCAGCTCGACAACAGAGAACTATGGCTACACCTTC
>TRBV7-2|TRBJ2-6|-|TRBD1
CASRKKMAGGSGANVLTF
TGTGCCAGCAGAAAAAAGATGGCAGGGGGCTCCGGGGCCAACGTCCTGACTTTC
>TRBV9|TRBJ1-6|-|-
CASSAPSRGSLNNSPLHF
TGTGCCAGCAGCGCCCCTTCAAGAGGGTCTCTCAATAATTCACCCCTCCACTTT
>TRBV28|TRBJ2-1|-|TRBD2
CASSAPRTSVGPYNEQFF
TGTGCCAGCAGTGCCCCTAGGACTAGTGTAGGGCCTTACAATGAGCAGTTCTTC
>TRBV19|TRBJ1-2|-|-
CATSLDGGNLYGYTF
TGTGCCACCTCGCTCGACGGGGGAAACCTCTATGGCTACACCTTC